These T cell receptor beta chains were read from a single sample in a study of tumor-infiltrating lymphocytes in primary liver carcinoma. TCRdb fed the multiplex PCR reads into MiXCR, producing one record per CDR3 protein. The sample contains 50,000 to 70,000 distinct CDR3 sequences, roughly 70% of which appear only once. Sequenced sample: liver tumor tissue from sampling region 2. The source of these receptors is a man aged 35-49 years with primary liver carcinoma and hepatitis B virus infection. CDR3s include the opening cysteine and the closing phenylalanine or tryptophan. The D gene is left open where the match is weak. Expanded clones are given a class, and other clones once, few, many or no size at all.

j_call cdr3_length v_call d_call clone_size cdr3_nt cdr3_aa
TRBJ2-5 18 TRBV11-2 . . TGTGCCAGCAGCCATAGCTCAATCCAGGGTACTGGTCGGGAGACCCAGTACTTC CASSHSSIQGTGRETQYF
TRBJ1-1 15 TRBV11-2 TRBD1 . TGTGTCAGCAGCTCTTATCCTACAGGGGAAGCTGAAGCTTTCTTT CVSSSYPTGEAEAFF
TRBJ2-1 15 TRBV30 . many TGTGCCTGGAGTGTATCTGGAGGCCCTGGGAATGAGCAGTTCTTC CAWSVSGGPGNEQFF
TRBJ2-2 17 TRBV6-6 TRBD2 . TGTGCCGCGGGAGAAACTTACGCGACGAGGGGCACCGGGGAACTGTTTTTT CAAGETYATRGTGELFF
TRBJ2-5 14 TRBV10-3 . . TGTGGCTTCAGCCCCAACAGGGCCCAAGAGACCCAGTACTTC CGFSPNRAQETQYF
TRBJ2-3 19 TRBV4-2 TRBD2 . TGTGCCAGCAGCCAATGGGTAGCGGGAGGGCCGGTTGGGACAGATATGCAGTATTTT CASSQWVAGGPVGTDMQYF
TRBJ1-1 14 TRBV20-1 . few TGCAGTGCAACCACGACAGATCATCCTACTGAAGCTTTCTTT CSATTTDHPTEAFF
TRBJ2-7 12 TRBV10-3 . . TGTGCCGCCAGTGAAGCCAGGCAAGAGCAGTACTTC CAASEARQEQYF
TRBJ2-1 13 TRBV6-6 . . TGTGCCAGCAGTAGCGGAGGGTCCAATGTACAGTTCTTC CASSSGGSNVQFF
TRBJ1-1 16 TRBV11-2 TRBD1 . TGTGCCAGCAGCCCATCCAGGGGGTTGCCGAACACTGAAGCATTCTTT CASSPSRGLPNTEAFF
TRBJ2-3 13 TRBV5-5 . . TGTACCAGCAGCTTTTCGTTCACGGATACGCAGTATTTT CTSSFSFTDTQYF
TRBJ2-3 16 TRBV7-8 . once TGTGCCAGCAACTCAACAGGGGGGGGATATCCGGATACGCAGTATTTT CASNSTGGGYPDTQYF
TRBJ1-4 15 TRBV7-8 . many TGTGCCAGCAGCCAGCAGCCAGGAAGAAATGAAAAACTGTTTTTT CASSQQPGRNEKLFF
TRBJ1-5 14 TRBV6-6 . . TGTGTCAGCAGTTTGGGCTGCGGTAATCAGCCCCAGCATTTT CVSSLGCGNQPQHF
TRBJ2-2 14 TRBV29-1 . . TGCAGCGTCCTCGATGCGGGACCCACCGGGGAGCTGTTTTTT CSVLDAGPTGELFF
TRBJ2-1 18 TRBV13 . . TGTGCCAGCAGTCCCCGGGCCGGCGGGATAAACCAGGGCAATGAGCAGTTCTTC CASSPRAGGINQGNEQFF
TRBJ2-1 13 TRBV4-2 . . TGTGCCAGCAGCCAAGCCCCGGTAGATGAGCAGTTCTTC CASSQAPVDEQFF
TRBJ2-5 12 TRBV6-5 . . TGTGTCAGCAGTTTCTCACAAGAGACCAAGTACTTC CVSSFSQETKYF
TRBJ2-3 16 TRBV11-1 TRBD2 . TGTGCCAGCAGCAAGGGACTAGCGGTTAACACAGATATGCAGTATTTT CASSKGLAVNTDMQYF
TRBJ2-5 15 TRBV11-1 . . TGTGACAGCAGCTCCCCGGTACTAGCCGGGGAGACCCAGTACTTC CDSSSPVLAGETQYF
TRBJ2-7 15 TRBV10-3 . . TGTGCCATCAGTGGGATCAGGTTAAGGACTTACGAGCAGTGCTTC CAISGIRLRTYEQCF
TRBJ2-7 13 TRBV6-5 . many TGTGCCAGCAGGAACCAGGGGGGTTACGAGCAGTACTTC CASRNQGGYEQYF
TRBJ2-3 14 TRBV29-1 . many TGCAGCGCGCGGGTTTCGGGATTGTCAGATACGCAGTATTTT CSARVSGLSDTQYF
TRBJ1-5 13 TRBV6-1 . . TGTGCCAGCAGTGAAGCGCTTCTAAGTAACCAGCATTTT CASSEALLSNQHF